The present T cell receptor (beta chain) was sequenced within a study of T cell changes during pregnancy in multiple sclerosis. This CDR3 has 14 amino acids. Germline-derived CDR1 and CDR2 are MNHEY and SVGAGI. V shed 7 bases and J shed 0 bases, with 9 bases lying between them. The table came from immunoSEQ multiplex PCR; TCRdb's copy has only in-frame clones and leaves some out. The sample consists of approximately 79,000 clones, around 90% of them appearing once. Sequenced material: CD4+ T cells from peripheral blood mononuclear cells, taken before pregnancy. This chain links TRBV6-5 with TRBJ1-4; D unresolved. The source of this sequence is a female donor with multiple sclerosis, enrolled in a pregnancy study. The CDR3 bases are TGTGCCAGCATCTTGGAGGCAACTAATGAAAAACTGTTTTTT. Its translation: CASILEATNEKLFF.